The clone carrying this T cell receptor (beta chain) was counted between two and nine times. The antigen remains unidentified. The data are from a study of OX40 agonist ivuxolimab in advanced cancers. Turning to the study itself: The patients' treatment was ivuxolimab, an agonistic anti-OX40 (CD134) antibody. Patients undergoing dose escalation presented with hepatocellular carcinoma, melanoma, renal cell or head and neck cancer.

Method: immunoSEQ multiplex PCR; TCRdb's copy keeps in-frame clones and lacks some. This table holds about 35,000 clones, approximately 72% found once. Study-level results: Normalized T-cell clonal expansion was also low in a subset of nonresponders. CD4+ and CD8+ blood T cells expanded clonally by week 6 at 0.1 to 3.0 mg/kg.

Trimming removed 1 base at V and 7 bases at J, with 8 bases between. The V gene's germline CDR1 is SGHNT and CDR2 YYREEE (reference sequence). This CDR3 contains 12 residues. Material: CD4+ or CD8+ T cells sorted from blood, obtained in a trial of the OX40 agonist ivuxolimab. This receptor was obtained from an adult with an advanced solid tumor such as melanoma, head and neck, liver or kidney cancer. The chain combines TRBV5-4 with TRBJ1-1; D is uncertain. The CDR3 nucleotides are TGTGCCAGCAGCTTGATGGACGTTGAAGCTTTCTTT. Translation gives CASSLMDVEAFF.